This TCR beta chain was found in a study of response to subunit inactivated influenza vaccine. TCRdb analysed the RT-PCR reads with MiXCR anew, one entry per CDR3 protein. Of about 300,000 distinct CDR3 sequences in the sample, 20% to 25% are singletons; the top ten hold 10%. As to this clonotype: Its target is not known.

Study outcomes and limitations: It was the authors' suggestion that each seasonal influenza vaccination recruits few new T cells.

The ends were cut back, 6 bases at V and 4 bases at J, with 13 bases in the middle. Germline CDR1 MNHEY, CDR2 SVGEGT. The CDR3 totals 13 residues. The clonotype comes from a man in his fifties or sixties who received an inactivated influenza vaccine. Sequenced here: PBMCs from blood, sampled roughly 20 months after vaccination. This rearrangement joins TRBV6-2 or TRBV6-3 to TRBJ2-7, with D maybe TRBD2 (5 bases). CDR3 sequence reads: CASSRGYRYEQYF. CDR3 sequence (DNA): TGTGCCAGCAGCCGCGGGTACCGTTACGAGCAGTACTTC.